This passage covers 11 T cell receptor beta chains from one sample sequenced in a study of cytomegalovirus exposure and HLA in healthy donors. It was with 60 Vbeta and 13 Jbeta primers that the PCR ran. The data were produced by immunoSEQ multiplex PCR, yet TCRdb's version contains in-frame clones alone and is incomplete. This table has about 45,000 clones, roughly 90% appearing once. The sample consisted of PBMCs. These TCRs come from a woman aged 35 to 49 in good health and CMV-seropositive.

The rearrangement uses TRBV27 and TRBJ1-5; D gene uncertain. Germline CDR1 MNHEY, CDR2 SMNVEV (reference sequence). Trimming took off 3 bases at V and 5 bases at J, with 8 bases between the two ends. The CDR3 contains 13 residues. The CDR3, as DNA: TGTGCCAGCAGTTTCCTGCGGGATCAGCCCCAGCATTTT. As protein: CASSFLRDQPQHF.

CDR3 sequence (DNA): TGTGCCAGATTCACTCAGGACAACTACGAGCAGTACTTC. Translated: CARFTQDNYEQYF. The chain carries TRBV7-9 and TRBJ2-7, with TRBD1 as a possible D gene (5 bases). This CDR3 has 13 residues. Germline-derived CDR1 and CDR2 are SEHNR and FQNEAQ (reference sequence). Trimming removed 9 bases at V and 3 bases at J, with 15 bases between.

The chain is built from TRBV14 and TRBJ2-1; 7 nucleotides align to TRBD1. Per the germline V gene, CDR1 is SGHDN and CDR2 is FVKESK. Trimming at V came to 7 bases and at J to 9 bases, leaving 9 bases not matched to a gene. There are 13 residues in the CDR3. Here the CDR3 DNA reads TGTGCCAGCAACTTACAGGGGAGCGGTGAGCAGTTCTTC. Translated: CASNLQGSGEQFF.

The table lists this clone with a few counts. The chain links TRBV10-3 to TRBJ2-2; 7 nucleotides line up with TRBD1. The CDR3 spans 16 residues. Germline CDR1 is ENHRY and CDR2 is SYGVKD. The V gene end was trimmed by 4 bases and the J gene end by 6 bases; junction bases not matched to a gene: 11. CDR3 DNA sequence: TGTGCCATCAGTGGGCCGAGACAGGGAAAGGCCGGGGAGCTGTTTTTT. Its translation is CAISGPRQGKAGELFF.

This chain links TRBV7-6 with TRBJ2-7; 8 bases are shared with TRBD1. Germline V gene sequence: CDR1 SGHVS, CDR2 FNYEAQ. The CDR3 contains 15 residues. The V and J ends lost 1 base and 2 bases, in that order; junction bases with no gene match: 4. CDR3 region: CASSLGQGAAYEQYF. In DNA, the CDR3 is TGTGCCAGCAGCTTAGGTCAGGGGGCCGCCTACGAGCAGTACTTC.

The rearrangement joins TRBV19 to TRBJ2-7; tentatively, D is TRBD1 (5 bases). Germline CDR1 is LNHDA and CDR2 is SQIVND (reference sequence). CDR3 length: 15 amino acids. V lost 4 bases and J 0 bases, leaving 13 bases between the germline ends. The DNA for the CDR3 is TGTGCCAGTAGTAAGCAGGGCTCCCTCTCCTACGAGCAGTACTTC. Translation gives CASSKQGSLSYEQYF.

In nucleotides, the CDR3 is TGTGCCAGCAGTGAGGCCAGGGTCTACTATAATTCACCCCTCCACTTT. It is translated as CASSEARVYYNSPLHF. The J gene is TRBJ1-6, the V gene TRBV6-1; possibly TRBD1 for D (5 bases). V lost 3 bases and J lost 3, with 12 bases in between. This CDR3 spans 16 amino acids. Germline V gene sequence: CDR1 MNHNS, CDR2 SASEGT.

The rearrangement uses TRBV15 and TRBJ2-5; 7 bases align to TRBD1. This CDR3 is built from 16 residues. With 0 bases clipped from V and 5 bases from J, the junction kept 9 bases outside the gene matches. Germline values: CDR1 LNHNV, CDR2 YYDKDF (reference sequence). The CDR3 here is CATSRDQGVLSETQYF. CDR3 DNA: TGTGCCACCAGCAGAGATCAGGGGGTATTGAGCGAGACCCAGTACTTC.

The chain couples TRBV19 to TRBJ1-3; D unclear. V was trimmed by 0 bases and J by 0 bases, leaving 15 bases between them. The germline V gene has CDR1 LNHDA and CDR2 SQIVND (reference sequence). This CDR3 spans 18 amino acids. CDR3 residues: CASSIDLRQVISGNTIYF. CDR3 bases: TGTGCCAGTAGTATAGATCTTCGGCAGGTCATCTCTGGAAACACCATATATTTT.

The CDR3 nucleotides are TGCAGCGCCTCTCGGGACAGTGGGGGAGAGACCCAGTACTTC. Translation: CSASRDSGGETQYF. The V and J genes are TRBV29-1 and TRBJ2-5; TRBD1 aligns across 7 bases. Germline V gene lookup returns CDR1 SQVTM and CDR2 ANQGSEA. Trimming cost V 7 bases and J 4 bases; bases outside gene matches: 12. This CDR3 region has 14 residues.

V is TRBV18 and J is TRBJ2-7, with 9 bases identical to TRBD1. This CDR3 is built from 15 residues. Germline trimming cut 3 bases from V and 2 bases from J; bases unmatched to any gene: 5. CDR1 KGHSH and CDR2 LQKENI come from the germline V gene. The CDR3 is CASSPPGQGTYEQYF. The CDR3, as DNA: TGTGCCAGCTCACCGCCGGGACAGGGCACCTACGAGCAGTACTTC.